The 30 T cell receptor beta chains below all came from one sample that was sequenced in a study of prognosis after radiotherapy for stage I lung cancer. Amplicons of TCR beta CDR3 were generated from genomic DNA by two-round multiplex PCR. It was primers specific to each TRBV and TRBJ gene that first-round PCR used. TCRdb redid the calling of the multiplex PCR reads with MiXCR, one entry per CDR3 protein. The table lists 15,000 to 20,000 distinct CDR3 sequences, 31% of them singletons. The sample here was PBMCs, taken before or after stereotactic body radiation therapy (not recorded which). The receptors originated from a donor aged 50 or older with non-small cell lung cancer.

The gene calls are TRBV2 and TRBJ2-7; D is undetermined. CDR1 is SNHLY, CDR2 FYNNEI, per germline. The CDR3 runs to 14 residues. The V and J ends lost 4 bases and 11 bases respectively, with 21 bases between them. As DNA, the CDR3 is TGTGCCAGCAGTGTTATGGCCAGCGTGGGTGAGAAGTACTTC. It codes for CASSVMASVGEKYF.

Regarding this clonotype: A far larger clone differs by one base, so this is likely a read error. This rearrangement joins TRBV6-8 to TRBJ2-2; TRBD1 matches 8 bases. This CDR3 contains 15 residues. Germline V gene lookup returns CDR1 MNHGY and CDR2 SAAAGT. In DNA, the CDR3 is TGTGCCAGCCAAGAAGAGGACAGGGACACCGGGGAGATGTTTTTT. Its protein product is CASQEEDRDTGEMFF.

About this clonotype itself: This likely traces to a read error, being one base from a far larger clone. The chain carries TRBV20-1 and TRBJ2-5, with 8 positions matching TRBD2. The CDR3 runs 15 residues. CDR1 and CDR2 from the germline V gene are DFQATT and SNEGSKA (reference sequence). CDR3 bases: TGCAGTGCTAGAGAACTAGCGGACTCCTACAATGAGAAGTTCTTC. Translated: CSARELADSYNEKFF.

A remark on this clonotype: The missing conserved phenylalanine or tryptophan at the end of this CDR3 makes a read error likely. Because the CDR3's place on the DNA is in doubt, the DNA is left out and the CDR3 is given as listed by TCRdb. This rearrangement joins TRBV20-1 to TRBJ1-2. From germline, CDR1 is DFQATT and CDR2 SNEGSKA (reference sequence). Inclusive of both ends, the CDR3 amounts to 14 amino acids. The CDR3: CSATKGPGRDGHTY.

The table lists this clonotype with many counts. This sequence joins TRBV6-1 and TRBJ2-3, with D tentatively TRBD2 (5 bases). V lost 5 bases to trimming and J lost 1 base, with 10 bases between them. CDR1 and CDR2 from the germline V gene are MNHNS and SASEGT. The CDR3 is 14 residues long. The CDR3 DNA follows: TGTGCCAGCAGTAACTTGAGGGGCACAGATACGCAGTATTTT. Translating it yields CASSNLRGTDTQYF.

This clonotype qualifies as medium-sized (0.01 to 0.1%). The genes are TRBV5-1 and TRBJ1-6, with 7 bases fitting TRBD1. The germline V gene encodes CDR1 SGHRS and CDR2 YFSETQ. The CDR3 spans 16 residues. The V segment lost 1 base and the J segment 5 bases; nucleotides outside the gene matches: 6. DNA for the CDR3: TGCGCCAGCAGCTTGTTGGGGACAGCCCATAATTCACCCCTCCACTTT. This translates into CASSLLGTAHNSPLHF.

Comment on this clonotype: This sequence may be a read error, since a much larger clone differs from it by one base. The chain links TRBV7-9 to TRBJ2-3; 7 nucleotides agree with TRBD2. CDR1 and CDR2 from the germline V gene are SEHNR and FQNEAQ (reference sequence). The CDR3 consists of 13 residues. The CDR3 DNA reads TGTGCCAGCGGCTTTGCGGGAGTAGCTACGCAGTATTTT. Its protein is CASGFAGVATQYF.

As regards this clonotype: Germline is not matched at one junction end, which may reflect a read error. CDR3 bases: TGCAGCGTAACAGGGGCTGGGGCCAACGTCATGGCTTTC. This encodes CSVTGAGANVMAF. This chain connects TRBV29-1 to TRBJ2-6; 7 nucleotides match TRBD1. This CDR3 spans 13 amino acids. Germline loops: CDR1 SQVTM, CDR2 ANQGSEA.

Many counts were recorded for this clonotype. The V gene is TRBV4-1, the J gene TRBJ1-1; no clear D. Germline CDR1 MGHRA, CDR2 YSYEKL. The CDR3 spans 15 residues. The V end lost 1 base, the J end lost 11 bases, and 20 bases lay between the germline ends. The CDR3, as DNA: TGCGCCAGCAGCCAAGTATATCCCATCTCAGGCGCGGCTTTCTTT. Amino acids: CASSQVYPISGAAFF.

Of note for this clonotype: This sequence is one base from a far larger clone and is likely a read error. The rearrangement joins TRBV6-4 to TRBJ2-7, with TRBD2 identical over 7 bases. CDR1 and CDR2 from the germline V gene are MRHNA and SNTAGT. V shed 3 bases, J shed 6 bases, and the junction held 11 bases outside the gene matches. The CDR3 covers 15 residues. The CDR3 sequence: CASSEDCGSIGEQYF. CDR3 nucleotide sequence: TGTGCCAGCAGTGAAGACTGCGGGAGTATTGGCGAGCAGTACTTC.

The genes are TRBV2 and TRBJ1-1; D not certain. V lost 6 bases to trimming and J lost 4 bases, with 27 bases between them. Germline V lookup: CDR1 SNHLY, CDR2 FYNNEI. This CDR3 contains 18 residues. In nucleotides, the CDR3 is TGTGCCAGCAGGCGTAGAGGGTACGGTCGAGATACTAGCACTGAAGCTTTCTTT. Its translation: CASRRRGYGRDTSTEAFF.

On this clonotype: The junction differs from germline at one of its ends, possibly a read error. The genes are TRBV6-1 and TRBJ2-1; 12 bases line up with TRBD1. In germline, CDR1 is MNHNS, CDR2 SASEGT. The CDR3 spans 15 residues. CDR3 nucleotides: TGTGCCAGCAGATCTTGGGGGACAGGGGGCTTAGATGAGCAGTTC. Protein: CASRSWGTGGLDEQF.

This clonotype was recorded many times. J is TRBJ2-1 and V is TRBV5-1, with TRBD2 identical over 8 bases. Germline assignment: CDR1 SGHRS and CDR2 YFSETQ. The CDR3 is 16 residues long. V gave up 3 bases and J gave up 2 bases; unmatched junction bases: 7. The CDR3 DNA follows: TGCGCCAGCAGCTCGGGGGGGGGTGGCCCCTACAATGAGCAGTTCTTC. Translation: CASSSGGGGPYNEQFF.

This chain joins TRBV27 and TRBJ2-3; 12 positions agree with TRBD2. J gave up 5 bases and V 4 bases, and 7 bases lay outside the gene matches. CDR1 and CDR2 (germline): MNHEY, SMNVEV (reference sequence). CDR3 length: 16 residues. CDR3 residues: CASSSRLAGAGDTQYF. The DNA of the CDR3 is TGTGCCAGCAGTTCGAGACTAGCGGGAGCTGGAGATACGCAGTATTTT.

Many counts were recorded for this clonotype. The chain is built from TRBV7-9 and TRBJ2-4, with D possibly being TRBD2 (5 bases). The CDR3 has 14 residues. V was cut by 2 bases and J by 7 bases, with 12 bases left in between. Germline V gene lookup returns CDR1 SEHNR and CDR2 FQNEAQ (reference sequence). CDR3 bases: TGTGCCAGCAGCTTAAGTCAGGCGGGTAACATTCAGTACTTC. It yields the protein CASSLSQAGNIQYF. Filled out from reference TRBV7-9 and TRBJ2-4, the complete variable domain reads DTGVSQNPRHKITKRGQNVTFRCDPISEHNRLYWYRQTLGQGPEFLTYFQNEAQLEKSRLLSDRFSAERPKGSFSTLEIQRTEQGDSAMYLCASSLSQAGNIQYFGAGTRLSVL.

As for this clonotype: This likely traces to a read error, being one base from a far larger clone. The chain joins TRBV7-9 to TRBJ1-1; no clear D. This CDR3 is built from 15 residues. Germline V gene sequence: CDR1 SEHNR, CDR2 FQNEAQ (reference sequence). Trimming took 4 bases from V and 2 from J, leaving 14 bases between them. CDR3 nucleotide sequence: TGTGCCAGCAGCTCAGCGGCGGGGTTCAACACTGAAGCTTTCTTT. Its protein product is CASSSAAGFNTEAFF.

This clonotype was found many times. The chain joins TRBV6-1 to TRBJ1-2; 8 nucleotides match TRBD1. This CDR3 region has 14 residues. Germline V lookup: CDR1 MNHNS, CDR2 SASEGT. V lost 1 base, J lost 7 bases, and 5 bases stayed unmatched. The CDR3 sequence: CASSEGTGFFGYTF. The CDR3 DNA reads TGTGCCAGCAGTGAAGGGACAGGGTTTTTTGGCTACACCTTC.

The table lists this clonotype with many counts. The V and J genes are TRBV28 and TRBJ2-7; 9 bases are a match to TRBD1. V shed 6 bases and J 6 bases; nucleotides not matched to a gene: 6. Germline CDR1 MDHEN, CDR2 SYDVKM. There are 13 residues in the CDR3. In DNA form, the CDR3 reads TGTGCCAGCAGCCCGGGACAGGGCGGCGAGCAGTACTTC. The encoded protein is CASSPGQGGEQYF.

Here the CDR3 reads CSARDPDVARNTEAFF. In DNA, the CDR3 is TGCAGTGCTAGAGATCCGGATGTGGCGAGGAACACTGAAGCTTTCTTT. This chain connects TRBV20-1 to TRBJ1-1; D not certain. Trimming shortened V by 0 bases and J by 1 base, and 15 bases separated the two germline ends. The germline CDR1 and CDR2 sequences are DFQATT and SNEGSKA (reference sequence). The CDR3 covers 16 residues.

Comment on this clonotype: Relative to the germline gene, one junction end is altered; a read error may explain this. J is TRBJ2-7 and V is TRBV2; a weak D match, TRBD1 (6 bases). CDR3 length: 14 amino acids. Germline CDR1 and CDR2: SNHLY and FYNNEI. CDR3 residues: CASSEDRRPYEQYF. CDR3 bases: TGTGCCAGCAGCGAAGACAGGAGGCCGTACGAGCAGTACTTC.

About this clonotype: A far larger clone is just one base off, so this is likely a read error. The V gene is TRBV6-6, the J gene TRBJ2-1; 7 nucleotides line up with TRBD1. This CDR3 has 14 amino acids. CDR1 and CDR2 (germline): MNHNY, SVGAGI (reference sequence). The ends lost 0 bases at V and 4 bases at J; junction bases unmatched: 0. The CDR3 loop is CASSYSTGYNEQFF. CDR3 nucleotides: TGTGCCAGCAGTTACTCGACAGGGTACAATGAGCAGTTCTTC.

This clonotype was found many times. The V and J genes are TRBV5-4 and TRBJ2-7, with 8 bases identical to TRBD2. The CDR3 contains 15 residues. Germline V gives CDR1 SGHNT, CDR2 YYREEE (reference sequence). The ends lost 0 bases at V and 0 bases at J; junction bases unmatched: 2. CDR3 region: CASSLVAGGSYEQYF. As DNA, the CDR3 is TGTGCCAGCAGCTTGGTGGCGGGAGGCTCCTACGAGCAGTACTTC.

A word on this clonotype: This may be a read error, as it is one base from a much larger clone. The chain carries TRBV24-1 and TRBJ1-3; D is ambiguous. The germline V gene has CDR1 KGHDR and CDR2 SFDVKD. The CDR3 is 15 residues long. V dropped 9 bases and J dropped 4 bases, with 18 bases sitting between them. CDR3 loop: CATGWPGYLGNTIYF. CDR3 coding DNA: TGTGCCACCGGTTGGCCGGGGTATTTAGGAAACACCATATATTTT.

This clonotype occurred once. The chain joins TRBV10-3 to TRBJ1-6, with 7 bases lining up with TRBD1. CDR3 length: 13 amino acids. The V segment lost 6 bases and the J segment 4 bases; nucleotides outside the gene matches: 0. CDR1 is ENHRY, CDR2 SYGVKD, per germline. As DNA, the CDR3 is TGTGCCATCAGGGGACAGTATAATTCACCCCTCCACTTT. Protein sequence: CAIRGQYNSPLHF.

The sample holds many counts of this clonotype. J is TRBJ1-5 and V is TRBV6-2 or TRBV6-3; the D gene is possibly TRBD1 (5 bases). This CDR3 contains 15 residues. Per germline, CDR1 MNHEY and CDR2 SVGEGT. Deletions cut 0 bases from V and 1 base from J, with 7 bases between. CDR3 coding DNA: TGTGCCAGCAGTTACTCGGGGGGAAGCAATCAGCCCCAGCATTTT. Its protein is CASSYSGGSNQPQHF.

A remark on this clonotype: At one end, the junction sequence differs from germline, possibly due to a read error. V and J are TRBV7-9 and TRBJ2-6; 8 bases fit TRBD1. There are 17 residues in the CDR3. The germline V gene has CDR1 SEHNR and CDR2 FQNEAQ (reference sequence). This CDR3 reads CASRPGQVDSVANVLTF. The CDR3 nucleotides read TGTGCCAGCAGGCCGGGACAGGTAGATTCTGTGGCCAACGTCCTCACTTTC.

To note about this clonotype: A clone one base away is much larger, so this may be a read error. J is TRBJ1-1 and V is TRBV5-1; D not resolved. CDR1 and CDR2 from the germline V gene are SGHRS and YFSETQ. V was cut by 2 bases and J by 2 bases, with 16 bases left in between. This CDR3 is 16 amino acids long. The CDR3 nucleotides are TGCGCCAGCAGCTTTCTCCCCAGAGCGATAAACACTGAAGCTTTCTTT. It translates to CASSFLPRAINTEAFF.

This clonotype was seen repeatedly, ten times or more. This chain joins TRBV7-2 and TRBJ2-6; a possible D gene is TRBD1 (5 bases). Germline-derived CDR1 and CDR2 are SGHTA and FQGNSA. Trimming shortened V by 4 bases and J by 4 bases, and 11 bases separated the two germline ends. This CDR3 spans 15 amino acids. This CDR3 is CASSSQGPGANVLTF. CDR3 sequence (DNA): TGTGCCAGCAGCTCGCAGGGTCCCGGGGCCAACGTCCTGACTTTC.

Many counts were recorded for this clonotype. The chain is built from TRBV20-1 and TRBJ1-5, with D possibly TRBD1 on 6 matching bases. V gave up 3 bases and J gave up 7 bases, with 16 bases separating them. This CDR3 region has 14 residues. Germline assignment: CDR1 DFQATT and CDR2 SNEGSKA (reference sequence). The chain's CDR3 is CSASQGRRGQPQHF. DNA for the CDR3: TGCAGTGCTAGTCAGGGGCGTCGCGGGCAGCCCCAGCATTTT.

This clonotype has at least ten counts. The chain couples TRBV7-2 to TRBJ2-7; TRBD1 is a possible D gene (6 bases). The V and J ends lost 5 bases and 3 bases respectively, with 14 bases between them. The germline V gene encodes CDR1 SGHTA and CDR2 FQGNSA. The CDR3 covers 14 residues. This CDR3 reads CASSGDMNNYEQYF. CDR3 coding DNA: TGTGCCAGCAGCGGGGACATGAATAACTACGAGCAGTACTTC.